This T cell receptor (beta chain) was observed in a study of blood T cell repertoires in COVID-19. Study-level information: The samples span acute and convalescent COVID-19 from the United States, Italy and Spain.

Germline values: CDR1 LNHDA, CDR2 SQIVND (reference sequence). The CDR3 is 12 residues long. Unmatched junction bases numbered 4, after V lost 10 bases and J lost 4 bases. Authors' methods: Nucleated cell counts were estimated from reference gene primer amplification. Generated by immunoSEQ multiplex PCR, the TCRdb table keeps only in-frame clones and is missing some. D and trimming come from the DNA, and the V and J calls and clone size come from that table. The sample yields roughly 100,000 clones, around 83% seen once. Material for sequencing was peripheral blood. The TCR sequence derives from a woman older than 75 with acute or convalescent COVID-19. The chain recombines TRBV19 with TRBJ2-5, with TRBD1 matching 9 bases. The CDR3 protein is CATRTGAETQYF. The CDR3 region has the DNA TGTGCCACCCGGACAGGGGCAGAGACCCAGTACTTC.